This T cell receptor (beta chain) was recorded in a study of shared clonotypes between healthy human individuals. As for the study in general: The donor group consisted of a couple of women and a few men, aged 18 to 49. Each donor's CD4 naive and CD4 memory cells filled three plates apiece, CD8 naive two, and CD8 memory one.

CDR3 size: 15 residues. With 6 bases removed from V and 1 base from J, the gap between germline ends came to 15 bases. In germline, CDR1 is SGHRS, CDR2 YFSETQ. Turning to this clone: Its antigen is unidentified.

Findings and caveats of the study: Roughly 5% of naive CD4 clonotypes were shared across a few donors.

Repertoires were generated with immunoSEQ multiplex PCR, while TCRdb's copy carries only in-frame clones and drops some. The sample lists approximately 2,300,000 clones, 85% to 95% occurring once. Sequenced material: naive CD4+ T cells from PBMCs. Subset described: CD45RA+ positively selected. The chain has TRBV5-1 and TRBJ2-3; D uncertain. This receptor was taken from a man aged 18 to 35 in good health. Some clones in this sample may be carry-over from other donors' samples. The CDR3 loop is CASTQRLVGTDTQYF. CDR3 nucleotides: TGCGCCAGCACCCAGAGATTAGTGGGCACAGATACGCAGTATTTT.